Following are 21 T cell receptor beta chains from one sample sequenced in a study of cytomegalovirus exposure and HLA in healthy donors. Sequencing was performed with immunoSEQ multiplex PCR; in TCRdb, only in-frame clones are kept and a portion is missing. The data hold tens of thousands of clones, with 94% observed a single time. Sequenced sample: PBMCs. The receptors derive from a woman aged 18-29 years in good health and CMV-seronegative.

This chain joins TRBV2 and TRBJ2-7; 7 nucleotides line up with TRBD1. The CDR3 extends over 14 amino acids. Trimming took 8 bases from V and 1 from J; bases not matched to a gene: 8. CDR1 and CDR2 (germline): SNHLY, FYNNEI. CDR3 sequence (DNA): TGTGCCAGCTCGGACAGGCCACTTTCCTACGAGCAGTACTTC. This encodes CASSDRPLSYEQYF.

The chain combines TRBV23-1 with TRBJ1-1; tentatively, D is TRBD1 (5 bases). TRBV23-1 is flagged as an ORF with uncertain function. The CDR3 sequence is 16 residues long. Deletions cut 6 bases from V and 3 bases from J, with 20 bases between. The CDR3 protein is CASSFGHEDGDTEAFF. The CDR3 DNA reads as TGCGCCAGCAGCTTCGGACACGAAGATGGGGACACTGAAGCTTTCTTT.

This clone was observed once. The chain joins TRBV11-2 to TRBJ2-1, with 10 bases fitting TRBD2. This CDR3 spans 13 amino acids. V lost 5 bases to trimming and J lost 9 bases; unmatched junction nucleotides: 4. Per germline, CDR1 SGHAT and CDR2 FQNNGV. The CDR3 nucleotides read TGTGCCAGCAGCCGTACTAGCGGGGCTGAGCAGTTCTTC. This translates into CASSRTSGAEQFF.

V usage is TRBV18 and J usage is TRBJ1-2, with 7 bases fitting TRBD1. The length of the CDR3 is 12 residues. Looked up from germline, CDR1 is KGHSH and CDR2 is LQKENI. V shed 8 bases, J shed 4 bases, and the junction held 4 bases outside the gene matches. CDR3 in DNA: TGTGCCAGCAAGACAGGGACCTATGGCTACACCTTC. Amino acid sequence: CASKTGTYGYTF.

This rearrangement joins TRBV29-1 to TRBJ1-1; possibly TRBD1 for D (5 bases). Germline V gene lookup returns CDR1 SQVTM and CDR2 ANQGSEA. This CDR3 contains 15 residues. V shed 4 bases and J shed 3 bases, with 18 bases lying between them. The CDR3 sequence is CSVALPTGMDTEAFF. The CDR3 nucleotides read TGCAGCGTTGCTCTCCCTACAGGTATGGACACTGAAGCTTTCTTT.

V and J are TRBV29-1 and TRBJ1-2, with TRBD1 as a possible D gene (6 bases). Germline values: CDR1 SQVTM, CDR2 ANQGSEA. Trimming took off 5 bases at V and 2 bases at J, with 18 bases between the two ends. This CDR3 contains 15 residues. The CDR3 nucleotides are TGCAGCGTTCTAGGGGCGAGGACAGCGAACTATGGCTACACCTTC. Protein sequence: CSVLGARTANYGYTF.

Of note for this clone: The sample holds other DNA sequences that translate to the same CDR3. CDR3 residues: CASSQTGYEQYF. As DNA, the CDR3 is TGTGCCAGCAGCCAAACGGGCTACGAGCAGTACTTC. The chain has TRBV4-2 and TRBJ2-7; D is undetermined. Germline V gives CDR1 LGHNA, CDR2 YNFKEQ. The CDR3 sequence is 12 residues long. V dropped 2 bases and J dropped 3 bases, with 5 bases sitting between them.

The chain's CDR3 is CSVVGVGDYGYTF. The CDR3 DNA sequence: TGCAGCGTTGTAGGGGTTGGTGACTATGGCTACACCTTC. The V gene is TRBV29-1, the J gene TRBJ1-2, with D tentatively TRBD1 (5 bases). The CDR3 runs 13 residues. CDR1 is SQVTM and CDR2 is ANQGSEA in the germline V gene. The germline V and J ends were trimmed by 4 bases and 3 bases, with 12 bases remaining between them.

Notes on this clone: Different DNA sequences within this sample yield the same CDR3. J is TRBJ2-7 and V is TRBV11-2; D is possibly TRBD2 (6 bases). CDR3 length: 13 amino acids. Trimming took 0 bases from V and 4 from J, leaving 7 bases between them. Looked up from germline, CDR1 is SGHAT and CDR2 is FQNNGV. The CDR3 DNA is TGTGCCAGCAGCTTAGATGGGGGGTACGAGCAGTACTTC. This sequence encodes CASSLDGGYEQYF.

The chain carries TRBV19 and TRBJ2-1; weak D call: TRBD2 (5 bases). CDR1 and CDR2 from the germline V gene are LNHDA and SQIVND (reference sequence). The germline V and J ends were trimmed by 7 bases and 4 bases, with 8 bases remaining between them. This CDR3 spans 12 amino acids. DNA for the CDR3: TGTGCCAGTACCAGAGGGTACAATGAGCAGTTCTTC. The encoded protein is CASTRGYNEQFF.

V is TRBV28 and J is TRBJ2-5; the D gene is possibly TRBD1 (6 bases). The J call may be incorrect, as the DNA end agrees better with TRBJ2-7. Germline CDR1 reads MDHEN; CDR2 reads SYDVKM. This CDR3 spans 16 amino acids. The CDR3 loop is CASSGDYGTFSYEQYF. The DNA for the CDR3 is TGTGCCAGCAGCGGAGATTACGGGACATTCTCCTACGAGCAGTACTTC.

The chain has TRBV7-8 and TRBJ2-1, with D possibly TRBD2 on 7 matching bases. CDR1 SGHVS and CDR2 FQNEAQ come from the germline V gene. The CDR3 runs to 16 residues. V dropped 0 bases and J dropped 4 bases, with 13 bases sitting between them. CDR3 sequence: CASSLALRGPYNEQFF. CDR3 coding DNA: TGTGCCAGCAGCTTAGCGCTGCGGGGGCCTTACAATGAGCAGTTCTTC. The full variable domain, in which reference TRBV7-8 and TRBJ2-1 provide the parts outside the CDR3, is GAGVSQSPRYKVAKRGQDVALRCDPISGHVSLFWYQQALGQGPEFLTYFQNEAQLDKSGLPSDRFFAERPEGSVSTLKIQRTQQEDSAVYLCASSLALRGPYNEQFFGPGTRLTVL.

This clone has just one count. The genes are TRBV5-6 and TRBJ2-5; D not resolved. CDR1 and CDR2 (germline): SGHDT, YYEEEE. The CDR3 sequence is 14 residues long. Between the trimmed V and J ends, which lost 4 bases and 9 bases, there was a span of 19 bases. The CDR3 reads CASSPRPFTEAQYF. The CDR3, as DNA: TGTGCCAGCAGCCCACGACCCTTTACCGAGGCCCAGTACTTC.

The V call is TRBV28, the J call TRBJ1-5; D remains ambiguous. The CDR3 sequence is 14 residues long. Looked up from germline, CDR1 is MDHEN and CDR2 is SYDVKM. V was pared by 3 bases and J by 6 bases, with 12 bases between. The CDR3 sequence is CASSFRGSGQPQHF. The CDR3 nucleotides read TGTGCCAGCAGTTTTCGCGGGTCCGGTCAGCCCCAGCATTTT.

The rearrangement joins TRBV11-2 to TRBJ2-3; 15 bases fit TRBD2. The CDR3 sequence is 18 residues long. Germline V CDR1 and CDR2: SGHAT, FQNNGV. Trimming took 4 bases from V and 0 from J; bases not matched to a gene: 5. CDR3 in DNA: TGTGCCAGCAGCTCAGGGACTAGCGGGGGGTCTAGCACAGATACGCAGTATTTT. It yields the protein CASSSGTSGGSSTDTQYF.

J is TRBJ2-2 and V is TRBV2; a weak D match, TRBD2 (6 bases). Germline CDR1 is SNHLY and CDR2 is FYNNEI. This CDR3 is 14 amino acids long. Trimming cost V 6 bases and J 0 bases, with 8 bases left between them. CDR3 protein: CASREGTNTGELFF. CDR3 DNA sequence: TGTGCCAGCAGGGAGGGTACGAACACCGGGGAGCTGTTTTTT. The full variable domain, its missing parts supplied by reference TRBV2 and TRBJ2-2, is EPEVTQTPSHQVTQMGQEVILRCVPISNHLYFYWYRQILGQKVEFLVSFYNNEISEKSEIFDDQFSVERPDGSNFTLKIRSTKLEDSAMYFCASREGTNTGELFFGEGSRLTVL.

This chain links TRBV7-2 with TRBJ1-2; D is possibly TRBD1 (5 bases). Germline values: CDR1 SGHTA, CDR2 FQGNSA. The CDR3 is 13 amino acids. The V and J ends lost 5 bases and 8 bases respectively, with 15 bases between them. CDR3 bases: TGTGCCAGCAGCGCGGGGACGGAGGGAGGCTACACCTTC. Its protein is CASSAGTEGGYTF.

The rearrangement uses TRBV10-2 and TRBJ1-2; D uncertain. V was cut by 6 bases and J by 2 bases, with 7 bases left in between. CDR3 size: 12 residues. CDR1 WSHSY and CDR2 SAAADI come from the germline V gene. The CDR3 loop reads CASRTENYGYTF. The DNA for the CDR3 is TGCGCCAGCAGGACGGAGAACTATGGCTACACCTTC.

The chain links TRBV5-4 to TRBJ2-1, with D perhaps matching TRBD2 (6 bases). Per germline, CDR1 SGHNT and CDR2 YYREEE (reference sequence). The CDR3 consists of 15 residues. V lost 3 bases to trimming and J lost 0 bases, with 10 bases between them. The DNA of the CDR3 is TGTGCCAGCAGCTCTCCGACTAGCTCCTACAATGAGCAGTTCTTC. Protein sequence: CASSSPTSSYNEQFF.

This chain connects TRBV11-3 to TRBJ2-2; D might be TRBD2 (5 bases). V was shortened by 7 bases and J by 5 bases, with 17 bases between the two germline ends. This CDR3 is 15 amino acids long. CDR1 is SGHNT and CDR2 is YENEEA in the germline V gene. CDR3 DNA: TGTGCCAGCAACCACGGAAGCGGATATACCGGGGAGCTGTTTTTT. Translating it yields CASNHGSGYTGELFF.

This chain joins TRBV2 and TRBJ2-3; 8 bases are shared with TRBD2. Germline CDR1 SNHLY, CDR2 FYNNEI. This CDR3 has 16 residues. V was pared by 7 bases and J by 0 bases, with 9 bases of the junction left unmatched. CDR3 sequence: CASILAGAESTDTQYF. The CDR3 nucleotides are TGTGCCAGCATCCTAGCGGGCGCAGAGAGCACAGATACGCAGTATTTT. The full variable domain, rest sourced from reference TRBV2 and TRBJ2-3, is EPEVTQTPSHQVTQMGQEVILRCVPISNHLYFYWYRQILGQKVEFLVSFYNNEISEKSEIFDDQFSVERPDGSNFTLKIRSTKLEDSAMYFCASILAGAESTDTQYFGPGTRLTVL.